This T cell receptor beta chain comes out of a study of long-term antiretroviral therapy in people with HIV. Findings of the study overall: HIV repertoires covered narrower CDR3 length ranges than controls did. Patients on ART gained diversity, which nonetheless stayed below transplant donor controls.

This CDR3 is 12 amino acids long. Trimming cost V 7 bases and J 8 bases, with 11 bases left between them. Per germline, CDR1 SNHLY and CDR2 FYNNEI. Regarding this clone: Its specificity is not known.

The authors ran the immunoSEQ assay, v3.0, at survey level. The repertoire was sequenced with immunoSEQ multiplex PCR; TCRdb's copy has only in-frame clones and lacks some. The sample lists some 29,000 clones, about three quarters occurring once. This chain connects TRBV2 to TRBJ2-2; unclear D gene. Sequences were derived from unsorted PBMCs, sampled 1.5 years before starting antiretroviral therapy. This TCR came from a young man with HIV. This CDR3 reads CASTVLVGELFF. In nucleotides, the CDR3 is TGTGCCAGCACTGTATTGGTAGGGGAGCTGTTTTTT.